This T cell receptor (beta chain) was documented in a study of T cell responses to AZD1222 COVID-19 vaccine. The CDR3 is 13 amino acids. V was cut by 0 bases and J by 3 bases, with 3 bases left in between. From germline, CDR1 is SGHRS and CDR2 YFSETQ. Produced via immunoSEQ multiplex PCR; TCRdb's table is partial and in-frame only. Of approximately 80,000 clones in the sample, approximately 80% were seen once. The chain combines TRBV5-1 with TRBJ2-2; no clear D. Sequenced here: peripheral blood, sampled on day 0 of AZD1222 vaccination. This sequence originates from an adult in good health. This CDR3 reads CASSLGDTGELFF. The CDR3 DNA sequence: TGCGCCAGCAGCTTGGGGGACACCGGGGAGCTGTTTTTT. The full variable domain, with the rest looked up from reference TRBV5-1 and TRBJ2-2, is KAGVTQTPRYLIKTRGQQVTLSCSPISGHRSVSWYQQTPGQGLQFLFEYFSETQRNKGNFPGRFSGRQFSNSRSEMNVSTLELGDSALYLCASSLGDTGELFFGEGSRLTVL.